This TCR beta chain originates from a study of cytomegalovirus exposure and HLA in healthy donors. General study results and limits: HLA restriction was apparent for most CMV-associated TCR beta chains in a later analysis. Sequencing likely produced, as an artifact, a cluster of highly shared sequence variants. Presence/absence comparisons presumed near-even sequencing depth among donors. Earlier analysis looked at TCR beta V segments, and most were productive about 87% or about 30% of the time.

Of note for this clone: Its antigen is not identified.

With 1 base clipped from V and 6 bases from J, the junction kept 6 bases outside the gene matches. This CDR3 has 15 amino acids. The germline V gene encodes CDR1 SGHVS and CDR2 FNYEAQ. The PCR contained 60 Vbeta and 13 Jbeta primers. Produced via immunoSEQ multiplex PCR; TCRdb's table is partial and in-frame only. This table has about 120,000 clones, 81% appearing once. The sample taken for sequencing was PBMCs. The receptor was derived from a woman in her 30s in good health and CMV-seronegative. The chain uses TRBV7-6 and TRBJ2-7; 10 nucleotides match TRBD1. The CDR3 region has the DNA TGTGCCAGCAGCTTAGGCGGGACAGGGGTGCGCGAGCAGTACTTC. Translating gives CASSLGGTGVREQYF.